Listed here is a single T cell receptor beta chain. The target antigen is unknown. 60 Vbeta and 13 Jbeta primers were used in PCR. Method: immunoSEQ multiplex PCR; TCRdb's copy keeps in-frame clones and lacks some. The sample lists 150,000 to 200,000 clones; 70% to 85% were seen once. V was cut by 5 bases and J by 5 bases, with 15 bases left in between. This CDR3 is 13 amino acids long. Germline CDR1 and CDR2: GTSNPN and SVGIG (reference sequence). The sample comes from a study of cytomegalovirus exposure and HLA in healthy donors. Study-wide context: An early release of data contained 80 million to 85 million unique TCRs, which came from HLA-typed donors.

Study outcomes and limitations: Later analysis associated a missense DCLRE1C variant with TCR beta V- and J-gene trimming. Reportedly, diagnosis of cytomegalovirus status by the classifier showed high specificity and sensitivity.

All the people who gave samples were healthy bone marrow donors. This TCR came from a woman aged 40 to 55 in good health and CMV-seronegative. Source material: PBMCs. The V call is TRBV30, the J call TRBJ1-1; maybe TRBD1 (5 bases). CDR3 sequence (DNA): TGTGCCTGGTCTGCGGGGGTAGGGACTGAAGCTTTCTTT. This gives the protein CAWSAGVGTEAFF.